The 18 T cell receptor beta chains reported below all come from one sample, sequenced in a study of T cell repertoires in cytomegalovirus infection (dated by TCRdb to about 2019). The run used an Illumina HiSeq 1500. TCRdb ran its own pipeline on the public reads, namely fastp trimming at Q25 and MiXCR clone calling, and kept in-frame beta chains. Rows matching on CDR3 protein sequence are summarized as one entry with the most common DNA and genes. This sample is represented by 200,000 to 300,000 distinct CDR3 sequences; less than 9.5% of them were singletons. The top ten clonotypes cover about 15% of the sample. Sequencing was done on a sample of PBMCs. The receptors derive from a human donor in good health (CMV status not recorded). Some clones in this sample may be carry-over from other donors' samples.

The chain is built from TRBV27 and TRBJ2-3, with 14 nucleotides matching TRBD2. Trimming removed 5 bases from V and 8 bases from J; junction bases left unmatched: 12. Germline lookup yields CDR1 MNHEY and CDR2 SMNVEV (reference sequence). There are 17 residues in the CDR3. CDR3 nucleotide sequence: TGTGCCAGCAGTCCTCCCGTGGGGGGACTAGCGGGAGTTACGCAGTATTTT. It translates to CASSPPVGGLAGVTQYF.

This clonotype was observed many times. This chain connects TRBV29-1 to TRBJ2-3; a weak D match, TRBD2 (5 bases). The CDR3 has 10 amino acids. With 7 bases removed from V and 3 bases from J, the gap between germline ends came to 5 bases. Germline CDR1 and CDR2: SQVTM and ANQGSEA. In nucleotides, the CDR3 is TGCAGCGGCGGGACAGATACGCAGTATTTT. This sequence encodes CSGGTDTQYF.

This chain uses TRBV7-8 with TRBJ2-1; 16 nucleotides line up with TRBD2. This CDR3 has 19 amino acids. Germline lookup yields CDR1 SGHVS and CDR2 FQNEAQ. J gave up 2 bases and V 4 bases, and 8 bases lay outside the gene matches. The CDR3 region is CASSSKGLAGGPAYNEQFF. CDR3 nucleotides: TGTGCCAGCAGCTCAAAGGGACTAGCGGGAGGGCCTGCCTACAATGAGCAGTTCTTC.

This clonotype was seen ten or more times. V is TRBV5-6 and J is TRBJ1-1; TRBD1 agrees at 8 bases. The junction had 2 bases not matched to a gene; V was cut back by 3 bases and J by 7 bases. The CDR3 loop spans 12 amino acids. The germline gives CDR1 SGHDT, CDR2 YYEEEE. The CDR3 DNA is TGTGCCAGCAGCTACGGGACAGGTGAAGCTTTCTTT. It encodes CASSYGTGEAFF.

The table lists this clonotype with many counts. V usage is TRBV7-7 and J usage is TRBJ1-6, with no clear D. There are 13 residues in the CDR3. Germline assignment: CDR1 SSHAT and CDR2 FNYEAQ (reference sequence). The ends were cut back, 11 bases at V and 7 bases at J, with 15 bases in the middle. CDR3 DNA sequence: TGTGCCGCCGGGCAGGTGGGGAATTCACCCCTCCACTTT. Its translation is CAAGQVGNSPLHF.

The table lists this clonotype with a count of one. The chain is built from TRBV20-1 and TRBJ2-6; TRBD1 aligns across 8 bases. The germline V gene encodes CDR1 DFQATT and CDR2 SNEGSKA (reference sequence). The CDR3 has 18 amino acids. With 4 bases clipped from V and 4 bases from J, the junction kept 15 bases outside the gene matches. Here the CDR3 DNA reads TGCAGTGCTAATGGACAGGGTAGGGTATGGTACGGGGCCAACGTCCTGACTTTC. Residues: CSANGQGRVWYGANVLTF.

This clonotype was seen at least ten times. Here the CDR3 DNA reads TGCGCCAGCAGCTTGACAGCGGGGGGACCTACCTACGAGCAGTACTTC. Residues: CASSLTAGGPTYEQYF. This chain uses TRBV5-1 with TRBJ2-7, with 9 nucleotides matching TRBD2. The CDR3 loop spans 16 amino acids. V gave up 1 base and J gave up 2 bases; unmatched junction bases: 7. CDR1 SGHRS and CDR2 YFSETQ come from the germline V gene.

This clonotype was observed many times. This chain joins TRBV12-3 or TRBV12-4 and TRBJ1-3; 12 bases align to TRBD1. The V gene end was trimmed by 6 bases and the J gene end by 3 bases; junction bases not matched to a gene: 6. The CDR3 is 16 residues long. The CDR3 loop is CASSLGTGGFGNTIYF. DNA of the CDR3: TGTGCCAGCAGCCTAGGGACAGGGGGCTTTGGAAACACCATATATTTT.

V usage is TRBV10-2 and J usage is TRBJ2-7, with 10 nucleotides matching TRBD2. Germline-derived CDR1 and CDR2 are WSHSY and SAAADI. This CDR3 region has 15 residues. V lost 4 bases to trimming and J lost 2 bases; unmatched junction nucleotides: 5. CDR3 amino acids: CASSGGLAVTYEQYF. In DNA form, the CDR3 reads TGCGCCAGCAGTGGCGGACTAGCGGTAACCTACGAGCAGTACTTC.

This clonotype was seen repeatedly, ten times or more. This sequence joins TRBV7-2 and TRBJ2-5; 16 positions match TRBD2. CDR3 size: 16 residues. Per germline, CDR1 SGHTA and CDR2 FQGNSA. J gave up 5 bases and V 5 bases, and 5 bases lay outside the gene matches. The CDR3 sequence: CASSPGLAGGHETQYF. The CDR3 bases are TGTGCCAGCAGCCCGGGACTAGCGGGGGGGCACGAGACCCAGTACTTC. The whole variable domain, remainder taken from reference TRBV7-2 and TRBJ2-5, is GAGVSQSPSNKVTEKGKDVELRCDPISGHTALYWYRQSLGQGLEFLIYFQGNSAPDKSGLPSDRFSAERTGGSVSTLTIQRTQQEDSAVYLCASSPGLAGGHETQYFGPGTRLLVL.

This clonotype was seen repeatedly, ten times or more. The chain couples TRBV7-9 to TRBJ2-1, with 10 bases fitting TRBD1. The germline gives CDR1 SEHNR, CDR2 FQNEAQ (reference sequence). The CDR3 sequence is 17 residues long. V lost 5 bases and J lost 8; bases outside the gene matches: 15. The CDR3 region has the DNA TGTGCCAGCAGCCCAGTAACCGGGACAGGGGAATTCGATGAGCAGTTCTTC. It yields the protein CASSPVTGTGEFDEQFF.

The sample holds a few counts of this clonotype. The chain is built from TRBV30 and TRBJ2-3; D is unresolved. Germline CDR1 GTSNPN, CDR2 SVGIG (reference sequence). The CDR3 totals 13 residues. Trimming removed 3 bases at V and 2 bases at J, with 9 bases between. The CDR3 region has the DNA TGTGCCTGGAGCTCCAGGTACACAGATACGCAGTATTTT. Amino acids: CAWSSRYTDTQYF.

The sample holds many counts of this clonotype. This chain uses TRBV5-1 with TRBJ2-1; 12 positions match TRBD2. This CDR3 is 15 amino acids long. Germline CDR1 and CDR2: SGHRS and YFSETQ. Unmatched junction bases numbered 7, after V lost 4 bases and J lost 8 bases. The CDR3 reads CASSELAGGGDEQFF. CDR3 nucleotide sequence: TGCGCCAGCAGCGAACTAGCGGGAGGCGGCGATGAGCAGTTCTTC.

The chain has TRBV25-1 and TRBJ2-3; 10 positions match TRBD1. CDR3 size: 14 residues. The trim removed 3 bases at V and 4 bases at J, leaving 1 base unmatched. Germline V gene sequence: CDR1 MGHDK, CDR2 SYGVNS. The CDR3 loop is CASSETGGADTQYF. The CDR3 DNA sequence: TGTGCCAGCAGTGAGACAGGGGGCGCAGATACGCAGTATTTT.

This clonotype has a count of ten or more. This sequence joins TRBV7-2 and TRBJ2-7; maybe TRBD1 (5 bases). The CDR3 is made up of 15 amino acids. The germline V gene encodes CDR1 SGHTA and CDR2 FQGNSA. Trimming took off 1 base at V and 6 bases at J, with 16 bases between the two ends. The CDR3 nucleotides are TGTGCCAGCAGCTTAGAGGCAGGGTTTGTCAGCGAGCAGTACTTC. Protein product: CASSLEAGFVSEQYF. The full variable domain, in which reference TRBV7-2 and TRBJ2-7 provide the parts outside the CDR3, is GAGVSQSPSNKVTEKGKDVELRCDPISGHTALYWYRQSLGQGLEFLIYFQGNSAPDKSGLPSDRFSAERTGGSVSTLTIQRTQQEDSAVYLCASSLEAGFVSEQYFGPGTRLTVT.

This clonotype came up a few times. The rearrangement uses TRBV7-6 and TRBJ2-3; the match to TRBD2 covers 7 bases. CDR3 length equals 18 residues. V shed 8 bases, J shed 3 bases, and the junction held 20 bases outside the gene matches. Germline lookup yields CDR1 SGHVS and CDR2 FNYEAQ. The CDR3 DNA reads TGTGCCAGCCCAGCTTTCGCGGGAGCATTCTTCGGGACAGATACGCAGTATTTT. The encoded protein is CASPAFAGAFFGTDTQYF.

The rearrangement joins TRBV3-1 to TRBJ1-1, with D perhaps matching TRBD1 (5 bases). The CDR3 covers 14 residues. V lost 6 bases, J lost 8 bases, and 19 bases lay in between. CDR1 LGHDT and CDR2 YNNKEL come from the germline V gene (reference sequence). The CDR3 region has the DNA TGTGCCAGCAGGATCATGGGGACCGCCGGCGAAGCTTTCTTT. Encoded protein: CASRIMGTAGEAFF.

The V call is TRBV6-2 or TRBV6-3, the J call TRBJ2-7; TRBD1 aligns across 7 bases. CDR1 is MNHEY and CDR2 is SVGEGT in the germline V gene. CDR3 length: 15 amino acids. V was clipped by 7 bases and J by 2 bases; unmatched bases: 11. CDR3 sequence: CASKLRRDSPYEQYF. For the CDR3, the DNA is TGTGCCAGCAAGTTACGACGGGACAGCCCCTACGAGCAGTACTTC.